This passage covers 9 T cell receptor beta chains from one sample sequenced in a study of blood T cell repertoires in COVID-19. Profiled with immunoSEQ multiplex PCR; TCRdb holds only in-frame clones, not every one. The repertoire holds roughly 70,000 clones, around nine tenths seen once, with approximately 19% in the top ten. The sequenced sample consisted of peripheral blood. Receptors were obtained from a woman aged 80 or over with acute or convalescent COVID-19.

The chain couples TRBV18 to TRBJ2-7, with D possibly TRBD2 on 6 matching bases. Germline V gene sequence: CDR1 KGHSH, CDR2 LQKENI. The CDR3 consists of 14 residues. Trimming removed 2 bases at V and 5 bases at J, with 13 bases between. The CDR3 loop reads CASSPGRGYDEQYF. DNA for the CDR3: TGTGCCAGCTCACCAGGACGGGGGTATGACGAGCAGTACTTC.

This sequence joins TRBV18 and TRBJ1-2; 7 nucleotides match TRBD1. This CDR3 is 14 amino acids long. Germline lookup yields CDR1 KGHSH and CDR2 LQKENI. Trimming took 1 base from V and 7 from J; bases not matched to a gene: 6. CDR3 amino acids: CASSPQPGGTGYTF. The CDR3 DNA is TGTGCCAGCTCACCACAACCAGGGGGTACTGGCTACACCTTC.

Written as DNA, the CDR3 is TGCAGCGTCCTACATGACAACGATGGCTACACCTTC. Amino acids: CSVLHDNDGYTF. This sequence joins TRBV29-1 and TRBJ1-2; D is undetermined. V lost 6 bases to trimming and J lost 6 bases, with 14 bases between them. CDR1 is SQVTM, CDR2 ANQGSEA, per germline. The CDR3 totals 12 residues.

The DNA of the CDR3 is TGTGCCAGCAGCTTAGGGGTCACAGGGGGGCAAGAGACCCAGTACTTC. Amino acid sequence: CASSLGVTGGQETQYF. The V gene is TRBV7-2, the J gene TRBJ2-5; TRBD1 matches at 8 bases. The trim removed 1 base at V and 2 bases at J, leaving 6 bases unmatched. The CDR3 has 16 residues. The germline V gene encodes CDR1 SGHTA and CDR2 FQGNSA.

The table lists this clone with a few counts. Other DNA sequences in the sample encode the same CDR3. The chain is built from TRBV28 and TRBJ1-4, with D possibly being TRBD1 (6 bases). V gave up 4 bases and J gave up 8 bases, with 8 bases separating them. CDR1 and CDR2 from the germline V gene are MDHEN and SYDVKM. The CDR3 loop spans 12 amino acids. CDR3: CASSSRGEKLFF. In DNA form, the CDR3 reads TGTGCCAGCAGTTCTAGGGGGGAAAAACTGTTTTTT.

This clone was seen once. This chain connects TRBV2 to TRBJ2-7, with 8 bases aligning to TRBD1. The trim removed 7 bases at V and 5 bases at J, leaving 10 bases unmatched. CDR3 length equals 14 residues. CDR1 is SNHLY, CDR2 FYNNEI, per germline. CDR3 protein: CASNFDRGRDEQYF. For the CDR3, the DNA is TGTGCCAGCAACTTCGACAGGGGAAGGGACGAGCAGTACTTC.

CDR3 region: CASSWPGREGPRNEQFF. The CDR3, as DNA: TGCGCCAGCAGCTGGCCCGGGCGGGAGGGCCCGAGAAATGAGCAGTTCTTC. The rearrangement links TRBV5-1 to TRBJ2-1; 9 positions match TRBD2. Germline CDR1 SGHRS, CDR2 YFSETQ. The V and J ends lost 3 bases and 7 bases, in that order; junction bases with no gene match: 14. The CDR3 length is 17 residues.

The rearrangement links TRBV10-2 to TRBJ1-5; 10 bases align to TRBD1. With V trimmed by 1 base and J by 5 bases, 2 bases remained unmatched. Germline loops: CDR1 WSHSY, CDR2 SAAADI. The CDR3 contains 15 residues. The CDR3 protein is CASSELGTGDQPQHF. The CDR3, as DNA: TGCGCCAGCAGTGAGTTGGGGACAGGGGATCAGCCCCAGCATTTT.

This sequence joins TRBV5-1 and TRBJ1-2; D is ambiguous. The CDR3 is 12 amino acids. The V gene's germline CDR1 is SGHRS and CDR2 YFSETQ. V was clipped by 7 bases and J by 0 bases, with 7 bases between them. CDR3 loop: CASGNPNYGYTF. DNA of the CDR3: TGCGCCAGCGGCAATCCTAACTATGGCTACACCTTC.